This T cell receptor beta chain is drawn from a study of CD8 T cells in Susac syndrome. CD8+ and CD4+ blood T cells underwent TCR beta sequencing. Study-level findings and limits: The authors acknowledged that the study's TCR sequencing and HLA analysis involved relatively few individuals.

With respect to this clonotype: What it recognizes is unknown.

In germline, CDR1 is SGDLS, CDR2 YYNGEE. V lost 3 bases and J lost 5, with 14 bases in between. The CDR3 totals 15 residues. The RNA, about 0.45 to 1 ug, was put through reverse transcription using random hexamers. Amplification of TCR beta CDR3 across 54 Vbeta and 13 Jbeta was performed with immunoSEQ multiplex PCR. From the immunoSEQ multiplex PCR reads, TCRdb called clonotypes with MiXCR, one entry per CDR3 protein. This sample carries about 110,000 distinct CDR3 sequences, 90% to 96% of them seen once, and the ten largest clones take 0.096%. This sequence originates from a human donor in good health. This chain uses TRBV9 with TRBJ2-2; the D gene is possibly TRBD2 (5 bases). Sequencing was done on a sample of CD4+ T cells from PBMCs. This CDR3 is CASSAIGLQTGELFF. CDR3 sequence (DNA): TGTGCCAGCAGCGCCATCGGACTGCAGACCGGGGAGCTGTTTTTT.